Listed here are 12 T cell receptor beta chains from one sample, sequenced in a study of blood T cell repertoires in COVID-19. Clones were read by immunoSEQ multiplex PCR, and TCRdb kept only the in-frame ones, dropping some. The data show under 130,000 clones, about 85% seen once. Sequencing was done on a sample of peripheral blood. Every receptor here comes from a human donor in a cohort sampled during active COVID-19.

The rearrangement uses TRBV2 and TRBJ1-5; a possible D gene is TRBD1 (5 bases). The CDR3 consists of 12 residues. The germline V and J ends were trimmed by 11 bases and 0 bases, with 8 bases remaining between them. In germline, CDR1 is SNHLY, CDR2 FYNNEI. The CDR3 loop is CASGDSNQPQHF. The CDR3 DNA reads as TGTGCCTCGGGGGATAGCAATCAGCCCCAGCATTTT.

The chain is built from TRBV4-2 and TRBJ2-1; possible D gene TRBD1, 5 bases. CDR1 and CDR2 (germline): LGHNA, YNFKEQ. This CDR3 spans 16 amino acids. V dropped 0 bases and J dropped 4 bases, with 13 bases sitting between them. The CDR3, as DNA: TGTGCCAGCAGCCAAGATCGGCAGGGAACTTACAATGAGCAGTTCTTC. This codes for CASSQDRQGTYNEQFF.

The rearrangement links TRBV13 to TRBJ2-3; a weak D match, TRBD1 (5 bases). The CDR3 has 14 amino acids. Trimming took off 0 bases at V and 3 bases at J, with 7 bases between the two ends. Germline V gene sequence: CDR1 PRHDT, CDR2 FYEKMQ (reference sequence). This CDR3 is CASSLGPGTDTQYF. The DNA of the CDR3 is TGTGCCAGCAGCTTAGGACCAGGGACAGATACGCAGTATTTT.

Turning to this clone: The same CDR3 can be traced to other DNA sequences in this sample. The genes are TRBV28 and TRBJ1-5, with 8 bases that match TRBD1. The CDR3 totals 14 residues. Germline-derived CDR1 and CDR2 are MDHEN and SYDVKM. The V and J ends lost 4 bases and 2 bases, in that order; junction bases with no gene match: 1. CDR3 DNA: TGTGCCAGCAGTTCGGGACAGGGCAATCAGCCCCAGCATTTT. Protein sequence: CASSSGQGNQPQHF.

The chain joins TRBV6-1 to TRBJ1-5, with D hard to call. The germline CDR1 and CDR2 sequences are MNHNS and SASEGT. The V and J ends lost 6 bases and 1 base respectively, with 19 bases between them. CDR3 length: 17 amino acids. This CDR3 is CASREILSAGSNQPQHF. In DNA form, the CDR3 reads TGTGCCAGCAGGGAAATACTTTCGGCGGGCAGCAATCAGCCCCAGCATTTT.

This clone was counted once. The rearrangement uses TRBV2 and TRBJ2-1; D is possibly TRBD2 (6 bases). The CDR3 is made up of 15 amino acids. Per germline, CDR1 SNHLY and CDR2 FYNNEI. With 6 bases removed from V and 0 bases from J, the gap between germline ends came to 12 bases. CDR3 bases: TGTGCCAGCAGCTGGAGCGGGCCCTCCTACAATGAGCAGTTCTTC. It is translated as CASSWSGPSYNEQFF.

CDR3 residues: CASSLTSGVYNEQFF. CDR3 sequence (DNA): TGTGCCAGCAGCCTCACTAGCGGGGTCTACAATGAGCAGTTCTTC. V usage is TRBV7-3 and J usage is TRBJ2-1; TRBD2 agrees at 10 bases. CDR3 size: 15 residues. V shed 5 bases, J shed 3 bases, and the junction held 4 bases outside the gene matches. Germline V gives CDR1 SGHTA, CDR2 FQGTGA.

The gene calls are TRBV9 and TRBJ1-4; D possibly corresponds to TRBD1 (5 bases). The CDR3 is 16 amino acids. Germline CDR1 and CDR2: SGDLS and YYNGEE. Trimming took 2 bases from V and 8 from J, leaving 19 bases between them. The CDR3 DNA sequence: TGTGCCAGCAGCGTGGGTGGTCAGGGCTCCCAGGAAAAACTGTTTTTT. Encoded protein: CASSVGGQGSQEKLFF.

The chain has TRBV6-2 or TRBV6-3 and TRBJ2-7; the D is unclear. CDR1 and CDR2 from the germline V gene are MNHEY and SVGEGT. CDR3 size: 14 residues. Trimming took off 4 bases at V and 0 bases at J, with 10 bases between the two ends. CDR3 DNA sequence: TGTGCCAGCAGTTTCGAACGGAGCTCCTACGAGCAGTACTTC. Protein: CASSFERSSYEQYF.

The CDR3 spells CAPAGLAETYNEQFF. As DNA, the CDR3 is TGTGCCCCGGCGGGGCTAGCGGAAACCTACAATGAGCAGTTCTTC. The chain uses TRBV7-9 and TRBJ2-1, with 7 positions matching TRBD2. The CDR3 consists of 15 residues. Germline CDR1 and CDR2: SEHNR and FQNEAQ (reference sequence). The J segment lost 2 bases and the V segment lost 11 bases, leaving 12 bases of the junction unmatched.

The gene calls are TRBV7-2 and TRBJ2-6; D may be TRBD1 (5 bases). Germline CDR1 SGHTA, CDR2 FQGNSA. V lost 1 base, J lost 0 bases, and 16 bases lay in between. This CDR3 comprises 19 residues. CDR3 sequence reads: CASSLVVGPYNSGANVLTF. The CDR3 DNA sequence: TGTGCCAGCAGCTTAGTAGTGGGGCCCTATAACTCTGGGGCCAACGTCCTGACTTTC.

This clone was picked up one time. The chain is built from TRBV4-3 and TRBJ1-1; 12 bases align to TRBD1. Per germline, CDR1 LGHNA and CDR2 YSLEER. J lost 2 bases, V lost 2 bases, and 6 bases had no gene match. This CDR3 comprises 17 residues. CDR3 DNA: TGCGCCAGCAGCCAATTCGCCGGGACAGGGGGCAACACTGAAGCTTTCTTT. Its protein is CASSQFAGTGGNTEAFF.